This TCR beta chain is drawn from a study of blood T cell repertoires in COVID-19. Recruits, aged roughly 18 to 100 years, lived in 25 or so US areas. Each recovered donor of Cohort 3 presented with two negative PCRs, clearance, or symptom resolution. Profiled with immunoSEQ multiplex PCR; TCRdb holds only in-frame clones, not every one. The data show about 270,000 clones, approximately 89% seen once. The count of this clone is one. The sequence derives from a woman under 30 who had recovered from COVID-19. Sequencing was performed on PBMCs or T cells enriched from blood (not recorded which).

CDR3 DNA: TGTGCCAGCAGCTTAGGCGGGAATTCACCCCTCCACTTT. It is translated as CASSLGGNSPLHF. The chain couples TRBV7-9 to TRBJ1-6, with no clear D. CDR1 and CDR2 from the germline V gene are SEHNR and FQNEAQ (reference sequence). The CDR3 runs to 13 residues. V lost 1 base, J lost 7 bases, and 5 bases lay in between.